This entry lists 9 T cell receptor beta chains sequenced from one sample in a study of beta chain features in type 1 diabetes (dated by TCRdb to the late 2010s). The library was obtained by the immunoSEQ multiplex PCR assay. The entire amount of isolated RNA was reverse transcribed using the High Capacity cDNA Reverse Transcription Kit, so the sequenced TCRB transcripts were expressed ones. Drawn from immuneACCESS, this table holds only the in-frame rearrangements with V and J called that TCRdb kept. Clones are partly lost; checked studies trace under half to an unresolved V gene and leave the rest unexplained. In all, the sample holds about half a million clones, and roughly an eighth of those were seen once. The top ten hold 0.045% to 0.05% of the sample. Sequencing was done on a sample of naive CD4+ T cells from blood. Read against the paper, the sample's cell subset or site label means: true naive CD4+ T cells. These receptors all stem from a woman aged 18-29 years in good health.

This clone was observed a handful of times. The chain uses TRBV27 and TRBJ2-7, with a possible D match to TRBD2 (5 bases). The CDR3 runs to 13 residues. Germline V CDR1 and CDR2: MNHEY, SMNVEV (reference sequence). V lost 6 bases and J lost 1, with 10 bases in between. The CDR3 loop reads CASRSSGSYEQYV. The CDR3 nucleotides are TGTGCCAGCAGGTCCTCGGGGTCCTACGAGCAGTACGTC.

Regarding this clone: This sample includes further DNA sequences coding for the same CDR3. The chain is built from TRBV7-2 and TRBJ2-7; D gene unclear. This CDR3 region has 11 residues. Trimming stripped 2 bases from V and 3 bases from J, with 2 bases between. The V gene's germline CDR1 is SGHTA and CDR2 FQGNSA. The chain's CDR3 is CASSLSYEQYF. The DNA of the CDR3 is TGTGCCAGCAGCTTAAGCTACGAGCAGTACTTC.

Only a few counts were recorded for this clone. V usage is TRBV18 and J usage is TRBJ2-7, with D uncertain. The CDR3 runs 13 residues. V was cut by 2 bases and J by 5 bases, with 10 bases left in between. CDR1 is KGHSH and CDR2 is LQKENI in the germline V gene. The CDR3 DNA follows: TGTGCCAGCTCACCATGGCGCCAGAACGAGCAGTACTTC. This gives the protein CASSPWRQNEQYF.

This clone came up a few times. This chain joins TRBV7-3 and TRBJ2-3, with D perhaps TRBD1 or TRBD2 (6 bases each). The CDR3 runs 15 residues. V lost 2 bases and J lost 3, with 12 bases in between. Germline CDR1 is SGHTA and CDR2 is FQGTGA. The DNA of the CDR3 is TGTGCCAGCAGCTTATCGCCGGGGGCGACAGATACGCAGTATTTT. Its protein is CASSLSPGATDTQYF.

Only a few counts were recorded for this clone. The rearrangement uses TRBV7-3 and TRBJ2-1; 10 bases map to TRBD2. This CDR3 contains 15 residues. In germline, CDR1 is SGHTA, CDR2 FQGTGA. Germline trimming cut 5 bases from V and 6 bases from J; bases unmatched to any gene: 7. The CDR3 DNA follows: TGTGCCAGCAGCAAACTAGCGGGGAAGATCAATGAGCAGTTCTTC. It specifies CASSKLAGKINEQFF.

The rearrangement joins TRBV4-1 to TRBJ2-3; the D is unclear. This CDR3 is built from 16 residues. Germline values: CDR1 MGHRA, CDR2 YSYEKL. Trimming removed 1 base at V and 1 base at J, with 12 bases between. The chain's CDR3 is CASSQADRAGTDTQYF. The CDR3 DNA is TGCGCCAGCAGCCAAGCTGATAGGGCAGGCACAGATACGCAGTATTTT.

The rearrangement links TRBV21-1 to TRBJ2-5. TRBV21-1 has pseudogene status. CDR3 length equals 13 residues. The CDR3 bases are TGTGCCAGCAGCCGAATGGTCCAAGAGACCCAGTACTTC. This sequence encodes CASSRMVQETQYF.

Here the CDR3 DNA reads TGTGCCAGCAGTCGAAAATCCACCGAGGGGACCCAGTACTTC. Translation: CASSRKSTEGTQYF. The V and J genes are TRBV2 and TRBJ2-5, with D possibly matching TRBD2 (5 bases). This CDR3 region has 14 residues. V lost 5 bases, J lost 7 bases, and 17 bases lay in between. Germline V gene data show CDR1 as SNHLY and CDR2 as FYNNEI.

The V call is TRBV15, the J call TRBJ2-7; D gene ambiguous. Trimming removed 1 base from V and 5 bases from J, with 12 bases in between. Germline loops: CDR1 LNHNV, CDR2 YYDKDF (reference sequence). CDR3 length equals 14 residues. For the CDR3, the DNA is TGTGCCACCAGCAGAGTACAGCCTTCCAACGAGCAGTACTTC. It codes for CATSRVQPSNEQYF.